This TCR beta chain stems from a study of blood T cell repertoires in COVID-19. In the study overall: Sources were T cells, B-cell-depleted T cells, or PBMCs; the material itself was cDNA or gDNA.

Deletions cut 1 base from V and 5 bases from J, with 26 bases between. The CDR3 totals 18 residues. Germline V lookup: CDR1 GTSNPN, CDR2 SVGIG (reference sequence). Per the study methods: Quantification of nucleated cells was approximated via reference gene primer amplification. Clones were read by immunoSEQ multiplex PCR, and TCRdb kept only the in-frame ones, dropping some. The V and J calls and clone size were taken over from that table, and D and trimming were inferred from the DNA. The repertoire holds 120,000 or so clones, with about 74% as singletons. The chain combines TRBV30 with TRBJ2-5; a possible D gene is TRBD2 (5 bases). The origin of this receptor is a man aged 65 to 85 with acute or convalescent COVID-19. The sequencing sample was made of peripheral blood. CDR3 nucleotide sequence: TGTGCCTGGAGTGGAAAGAGGACTCGCCGGGCCCCCGGGGAGACCCAGTACTTC. Encoded protein: CAWSGKRTRRAPGETQYF.